The source of this T cell receptor beta chain is a study of T cell responses to AZD1222 COVID-19 vaccine. The data were produced by immunoSEQ multiplex PCR, yet TCRdb's version contains in-frame clones alone and is incomplete. The top ten clones hold 1.7% of a sample with approximately 210,000 clones, 94% of them seen once. With 1 base clipped from V and 2 bases from J, the junction kept 3 bases outside the gene matches. The CDR3 is 17 amino acids. CDR1 is SGHNT and CDR2 is YYREEE in the germline V gene (reference sequence). The source of this sequence is an adult who received the MenACWY meningococcal vaccine as a control. The chain recombines TRBV5-4 with TRBJ2-6; TRBD1 matches 10 bases. Source: peripheral blood, taken 28 days after the second dose of the MenACWY control vaccine. CDR3 region: CASSLLDRGTGANVLTF. Here the CDR3 DNA reads TGTGCCAGCAGCTTGCTGGACAGGGGGACTGGGGCCAACGTCCTGACTTTC.